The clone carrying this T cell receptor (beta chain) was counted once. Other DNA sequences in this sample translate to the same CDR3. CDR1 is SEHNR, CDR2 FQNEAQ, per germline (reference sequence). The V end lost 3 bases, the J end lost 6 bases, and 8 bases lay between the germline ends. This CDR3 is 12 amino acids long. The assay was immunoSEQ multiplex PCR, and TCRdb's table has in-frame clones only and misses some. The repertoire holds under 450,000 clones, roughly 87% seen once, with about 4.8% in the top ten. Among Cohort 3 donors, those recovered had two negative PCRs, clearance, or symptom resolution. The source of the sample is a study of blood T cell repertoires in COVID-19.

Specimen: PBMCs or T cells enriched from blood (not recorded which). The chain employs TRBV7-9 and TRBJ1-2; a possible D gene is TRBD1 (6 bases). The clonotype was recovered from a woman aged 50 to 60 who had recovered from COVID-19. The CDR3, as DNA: TGTGCCAGCAGCTTTAACAGGGATGGCTACACCTTC. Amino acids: CASSFNRDGYTF.